A selection of T cell receptor beta chains follows, all from one sample in a study of shared clonotypes between healthy human individuals. Generated by immunoSEQ multiplex PCR, the TCRdb table keeps only in-frame clones and is missing some. The table includes some 2,100,000 clones, about 94% detected once. The sample consisted of naive CD4+ T cells sorted from blood. The receptors here all came from a man aged 18-30 years in good health. CDR3s include the opening cysteine and the closing phenylalanine or tryptophan. The D gene is left open where the match is weak. Clone size, where shown, is once, few, many, or a class for clones that have expanded.

v_gene	d_gene	abundance	j_gene	CDR3aa	CDR3nt
TRBV7-9	.	.	TRBJ1-4	CASSLPQVGDEKLFF	TGTGCCAGCAGCTTACCTCAGGTTGGGGATGAAAAACTGTTTTTT
TRBV10-2	TRBD2	once	TRBJ2-3	CASSERAGGSRDTQYF	TGCGCCAGCAGTGAAAGGGCGGGAGGATCAAGAGATACGCAGTATTTT
TRBV29-1	TRBD1	.	TRBJ1-1	CSVSDRGRTEAFF	TGCAGCGTTTCGGACAGGGGTCGGACTGAAGCTTTCTTT
TRBV6-5	.	.	TRBJ1-1	CASSLRGNTEAFF	TGTGCCAGCAGTTTACGAGGCAACACTGAAGCTTTCTTT
TRBV6-5	.	.	TRBJ1-1	CASSYGGNTEAFF	TGTGCCAGCAGTTACGGAGGGAACACTGAAGCTTTCTTT
TRBV18	.	once	TRBJ1-5	CASSPGGGQPQHF	TGTGCCAGCTCACCCGGGGGCGGGCAGCCCCAGCATTTT
TRBV30	.	.	TRBJ1-3	CARSSSGNTIYF	TGTGCCCGGTCCAGCTCTGGAAACACCATATATTTT
TRBV28	.	.	TRBJ1-5	CASSRLNQPQHF	TGTGCCAGCAGCAGGCTCAATCAGCCCCAGCATTTT
TRBV7-9	.	.	TRBJ1-1	CASSFLGRLMNTEAFF	TGTGCCAGCAGCTTCCTGGGACGGCTAATGAACACTGAAGCTTTCTTT
TRBV6-6	.	.	TRBJ2-1	CASRKTGDGGNEQFF	TGTGCCAGCAGAAAAACGGGGGACGGAGGCAATGAGCAGTTCTTC
TRBV10-3	.	.	TRBJ2-5	CAISGTVIPQETQYF	TGTGCCATCAGTGGGACAGTGATACCCCAAGAGACCCAGTACTTC
TRBV12-1	.	once	TRBJ2-7	CASSHTFSDGYEQYF	TGTGCCAGCAGCCACACCTTCTCGGACGGCTACGAGCAGTACTTC
TRBV18	TRBD2	.	TRBJ2-1	CASSTLAGGHNEQFF	TGTGCCAGCTCAACACTAGCGGGAGGACACAATGAGCAGTTCTTC
TRBV6-1	.	.	TRBJ2-1	CASSPHGRGDEQFF	TGTGCCAGCAGTCCTCACGGGCGGGGAGATGAGCAGTTCTTC
TRBV7-9	.	.	TRBJ1-2	CASSLESQINYGYTF	TGTGCCAGCAGCTTAGAGAGTCAAATAAACTATGGCTACACCTTC
TRBV5-6	TRBD1	.	TRBJ2-1	CASSSGTGINNEQFF	TGTGCCAGCAGCTCCGGGACAGGGATTAATAATGAGCAGTTCTTC
TRBV5-4	.	.	TRBJ1-2	CASSPSSGQNYGYTF	TGTGCCAGCAGCCCAAGCTCGGGACAAAACTATGGCTACACCTTC
TRBV7-2	.	.	TRBJ1-1	CASSLKTEAFF	TGTGCCAGCAGCTTAAAGACTGAAGCTTTCTTT
TRBV29-1	TRBD1	.	TRBJ1-4	CSVGQGYNEKLFF	TGCAGCGTAGGACAGGGGTATAATGAAAAACTGTTTTTT
TRBV19	.	.	TRBJ2-2	CASSKSRSGGELFF	TGTGCCAGTAGTAAATCTCGCTCGGGCGGGGAGCTGTTTTTT
TRBV7-2	TRBD2	.	TRBJ2-5	CASSSRTSGQETQYF	TGTGCCAGCAGCTCCCGGACTAGCGGACAAGAGACCCAGTACTTC
TRBV5-4	TRBD1	.	TRBJ1-6	CASSLQGGSPLHF	TGTGCCAGCAGCTTGCAGGGGGGATCACCCCTCCACTTT
TRBV10-1	TRBD1	.	TRBJ1-1	CASGGQRGEAFF	TGCGCCAGCGGGGGACAGCGAGGGGAAGCTTTCTTT
TRBV30	TRBD2	.	TRBJ2-5	CAWSGSPQTSGRVGTQETQYF	TGTGCCTGGAGTGGCAGTCCTCAGACTAGCGGGAGAGTGGGGACCCAAGAGACCCAGTACTTC
TRBV15	.	.	TRBJ2-7	CATSRFPVSYEQYF	TGTGCCACCAGCAGATTCCCCGTTAGTTACGAGCAGTACTTC
TRBV6-5	.	.	TRBJ2-7	CASSSQGGSYEQYF	TGTGCCAGCAGTTCGCAGGGGGGGTCCTACGAGCAGTACTTC
TRBV11-2	.	.	TRBJ1-3	CASSSRRVVQAGNTIYF	TGTGCCAGCAGCTCGAGACGCGTTGTGCAGGCTGGAAACACCATATATTTT
TRBV7-2	.	.	TRBJ1-6	CASSPGRVKAPLHF	TGTGCCAGCAGCCCGGGACGGGTAAAGGCACCCCTCCACTTT
TRBV28	TRBD1	.	TRBJ1-1	CASSPPGQPNTEAFF	TGTGCCAGCAGTCCGCCGGGACAGCCGAACACTGAAGCTTTCTTT
TRBV6-5	TRBD2	.	TRBJ2-1	CASSPLAGGLNEQFF	TGTGCCAGCAGCCCACTAGCGGGGGGCCTCAATGAGCAGTTCTTC
TRBV6-6	.	few	TRBJ1-5	CASSYPSTGSDQPQHF	TGTGCCAGCAGTTACCCCTCCACCGGGTCGGACCAGCCCCAGCATTTT